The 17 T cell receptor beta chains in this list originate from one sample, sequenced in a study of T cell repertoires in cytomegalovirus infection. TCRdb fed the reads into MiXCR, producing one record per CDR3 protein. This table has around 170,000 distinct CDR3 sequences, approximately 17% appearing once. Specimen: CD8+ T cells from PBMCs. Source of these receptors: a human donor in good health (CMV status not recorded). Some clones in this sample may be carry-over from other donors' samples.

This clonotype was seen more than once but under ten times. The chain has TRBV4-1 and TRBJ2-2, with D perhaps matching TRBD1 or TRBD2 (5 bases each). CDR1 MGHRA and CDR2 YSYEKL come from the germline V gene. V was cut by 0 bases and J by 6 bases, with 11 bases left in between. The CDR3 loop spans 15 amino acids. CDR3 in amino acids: CASSQDWGNPGELFF. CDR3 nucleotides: TGCGCCAGCAGCCAAGATTGGGGGAATCCCGGGGAGCTGTTTTTT.

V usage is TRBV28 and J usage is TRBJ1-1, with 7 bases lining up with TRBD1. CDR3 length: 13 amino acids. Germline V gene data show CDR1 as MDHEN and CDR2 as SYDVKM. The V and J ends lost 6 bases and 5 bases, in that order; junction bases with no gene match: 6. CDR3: CASSQRGRTEAFF. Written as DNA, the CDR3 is TGTGCCAGCAGCCAAAGGGGGCGGACTGAAGCTTTCTTT. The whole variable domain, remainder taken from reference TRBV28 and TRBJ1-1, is DVKVTQSSRYLVKRTGEKVFLECVQDMDHENMFWYRQDPGLGLRLIYFSYDVKMKEKGDIPEGYSVSREKKERFSLILESASTNQTSMYLCASSQRGRTEAFFGQGTRLTVV.

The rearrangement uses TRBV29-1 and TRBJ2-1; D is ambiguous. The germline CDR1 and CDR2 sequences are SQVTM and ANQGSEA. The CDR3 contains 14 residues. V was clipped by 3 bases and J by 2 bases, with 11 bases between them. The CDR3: CSVDRRGTYNEQFF. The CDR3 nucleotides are TGCAGCGTTGATCGTAGAGGAACCTACAATGAGCAGTTCTTC.

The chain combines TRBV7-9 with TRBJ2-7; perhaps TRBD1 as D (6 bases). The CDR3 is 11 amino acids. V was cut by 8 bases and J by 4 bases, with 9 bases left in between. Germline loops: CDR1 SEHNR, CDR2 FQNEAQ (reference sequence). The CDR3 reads CASQGTYEQYF. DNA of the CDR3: TGTGCCAGCCAGGGGACATACGAGCAGTACTTC.

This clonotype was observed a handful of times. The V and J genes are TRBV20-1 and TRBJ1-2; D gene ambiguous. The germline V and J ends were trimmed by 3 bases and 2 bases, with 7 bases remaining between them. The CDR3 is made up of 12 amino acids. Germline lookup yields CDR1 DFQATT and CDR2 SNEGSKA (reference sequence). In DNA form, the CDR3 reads TGCAGTGCTAGCACCGGGAACTATGGCTACACCTTC. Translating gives CSASTGNYGYTF.

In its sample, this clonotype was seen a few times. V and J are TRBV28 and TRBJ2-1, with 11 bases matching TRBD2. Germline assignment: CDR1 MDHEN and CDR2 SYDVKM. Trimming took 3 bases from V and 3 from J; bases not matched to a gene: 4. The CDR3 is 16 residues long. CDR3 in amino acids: CASSFETSGIYNEQFF. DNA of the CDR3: TGTGCCAGCAGTTTCGAGACTAGCGGGATCTACAATGAGCAGTTCTTC.

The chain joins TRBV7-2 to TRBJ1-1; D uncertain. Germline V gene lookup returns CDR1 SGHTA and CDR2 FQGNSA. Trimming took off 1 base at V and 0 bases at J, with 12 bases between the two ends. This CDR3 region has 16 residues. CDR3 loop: CASSLVRDGMNTEAFF. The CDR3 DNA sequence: TGTGCCAGCAGCTTAGTGAGGGATGGCATGAACACTGAAGCTTTCTTT.

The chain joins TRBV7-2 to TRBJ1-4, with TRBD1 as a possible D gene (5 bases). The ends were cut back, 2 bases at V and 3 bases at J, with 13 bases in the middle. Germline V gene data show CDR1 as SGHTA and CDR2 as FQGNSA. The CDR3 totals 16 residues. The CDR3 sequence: CASSLLGPVANEKLFF. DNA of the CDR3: TGTGCCAGCAGCTTACTGGGGCCCGTGGCTAATGAAAAACTGTTTTTT.

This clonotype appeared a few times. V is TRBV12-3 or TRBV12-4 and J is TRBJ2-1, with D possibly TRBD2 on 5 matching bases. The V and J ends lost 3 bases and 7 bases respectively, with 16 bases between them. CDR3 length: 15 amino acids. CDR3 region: CASSFSGVLLNEQFF. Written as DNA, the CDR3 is TGTGCCAGCAGTTTCTCCGGGGTCCTCCTTAATGAGCAGTTCTTC.

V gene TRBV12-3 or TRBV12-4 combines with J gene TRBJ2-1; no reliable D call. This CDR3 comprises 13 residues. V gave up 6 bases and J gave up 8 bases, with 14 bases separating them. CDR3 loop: CASRNPVSDEQFF. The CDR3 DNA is TGTGCCAGCAGGAACCCCGTCTCCGATGAGCAGTTCTTC.

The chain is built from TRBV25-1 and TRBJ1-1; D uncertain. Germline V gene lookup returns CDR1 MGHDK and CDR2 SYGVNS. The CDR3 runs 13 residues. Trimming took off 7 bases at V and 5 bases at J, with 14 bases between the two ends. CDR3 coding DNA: TGTGCCAGCATCCCCGGAGGTCGGACTGAAGCTTTCTTT. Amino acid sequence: CASIPGGRTEAFF.

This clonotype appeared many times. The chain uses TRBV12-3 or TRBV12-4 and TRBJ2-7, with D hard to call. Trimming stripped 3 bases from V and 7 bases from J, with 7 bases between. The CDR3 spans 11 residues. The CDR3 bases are TGTGCCAGCAGTTTTCTGAGGGAGCAGTACTTC. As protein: CASSFLREQYF.

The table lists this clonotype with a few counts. CDR3 protein: CASSPKVLAASYNEQFF. The CDR3 DNA is TGTGCCAGCAGCCCCAAGGTACTAGCGGCATCCTACAATGAGCAGTTCTTC. The genes are TRBV14 and TRBJ2-1, with 8 nucleotides matching TRBD2. Germline assignment: CDR1 SGHDN and CDR2 FVKESK. The CDR3 has 17 amino acids. V gave up 4 bases and J gave up 1 base; unmatched junction bases: 9.

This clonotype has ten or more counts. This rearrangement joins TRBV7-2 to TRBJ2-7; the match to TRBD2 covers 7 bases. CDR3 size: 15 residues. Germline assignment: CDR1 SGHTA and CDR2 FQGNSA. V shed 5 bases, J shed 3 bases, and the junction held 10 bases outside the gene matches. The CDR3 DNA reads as TGTGCCAGCAGCACCACTTGGGAGGGGAGCTACGAGCAGTACTTC. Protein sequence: CASSTTWEGSYEQYF.

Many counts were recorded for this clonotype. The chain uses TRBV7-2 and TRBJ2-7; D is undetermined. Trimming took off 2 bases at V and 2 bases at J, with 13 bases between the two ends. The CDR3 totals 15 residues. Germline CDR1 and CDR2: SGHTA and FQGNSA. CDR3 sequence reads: CASSLLRVPAYEQYF. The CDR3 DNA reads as TGTGCCAGCAGCTTACTTAGGGTTCCGGCCTACGAGCAGTACTTC.

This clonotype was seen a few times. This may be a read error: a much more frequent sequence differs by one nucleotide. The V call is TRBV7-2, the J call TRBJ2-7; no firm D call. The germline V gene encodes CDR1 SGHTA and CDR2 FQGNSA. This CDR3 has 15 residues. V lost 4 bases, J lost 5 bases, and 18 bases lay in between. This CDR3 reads CASSSLDGDLHEQYF. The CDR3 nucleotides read TGTGCCAGCAGCTCACTCGACGGAGATCTCCACGAGCAGTACTTC.

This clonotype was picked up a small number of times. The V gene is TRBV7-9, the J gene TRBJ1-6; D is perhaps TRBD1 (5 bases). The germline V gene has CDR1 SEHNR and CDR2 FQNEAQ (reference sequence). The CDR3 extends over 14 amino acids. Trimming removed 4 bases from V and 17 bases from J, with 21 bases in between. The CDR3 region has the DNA TGTGCCAGCAGCTCCCACGGGGGGGACGGCCCGATCCACTTT. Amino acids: CASSSHGGDGPIHF.